This T cell receptor beta chain was retrieved from a study of a mutant IDH1 vaccine in newly diagnosed glioma. Study at large: Before enrollment, the patients had been treated with radiotherapy alone, temozolomide alone, or both together. Most of them had received both.

Study-wide results and caveats: Pseudoprogression appeared unlinked to shifts in leading peripheral T cell clonotypes. Patients mounted vaccine-induced immune responses in around 93% of cases.

As concerns this clone: Its antigen is still unknown.

Deletions cut 4 bases from V and 10 bases from J, with 14 bases between. The CDR3 loop spans 13 amino acids. Germline loops: CDR1 GTSNPN, CDR2 SVGIG (reference sequence). Time point in this sample: baseline, week 1 (first vaccination visit). Treatment meaning: pre-vaccination baseline after standard-of-care therapy. Only in-frame clones appear in the TCRdb table, and some are missing; sequencing was by immunoSEQ multiplex PCR. The table has under 35,000 clones, approximately 80% seen once. The V call is TRBV30, the J call TRBJ1-6; D is uncertain. Source: PBMCs, taken from a glioma patient treated with radiotherapy, temozolomide or both. The TCR originated in a man younger than 45 with glioma. The CDR3 DNA is TGTGCCTGGAACGACATTTACGAGTCACCCCTCCACTTT. It translates to CAWNDIYESPLHF.